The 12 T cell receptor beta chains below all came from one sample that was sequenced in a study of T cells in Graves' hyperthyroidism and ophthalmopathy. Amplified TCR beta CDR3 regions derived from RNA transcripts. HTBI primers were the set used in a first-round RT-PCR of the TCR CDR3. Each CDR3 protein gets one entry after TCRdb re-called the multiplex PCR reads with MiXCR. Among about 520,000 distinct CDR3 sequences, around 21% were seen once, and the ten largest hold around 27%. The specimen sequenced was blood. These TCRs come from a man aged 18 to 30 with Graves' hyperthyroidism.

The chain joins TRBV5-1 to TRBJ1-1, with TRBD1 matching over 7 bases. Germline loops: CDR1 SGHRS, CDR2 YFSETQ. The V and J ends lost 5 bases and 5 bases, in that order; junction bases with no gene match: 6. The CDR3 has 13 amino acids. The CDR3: CASRLTGRTEAFF. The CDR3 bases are TGCGCCAGCAGGTTGACAGGGAGGACTGAAGCTTTCTTT.

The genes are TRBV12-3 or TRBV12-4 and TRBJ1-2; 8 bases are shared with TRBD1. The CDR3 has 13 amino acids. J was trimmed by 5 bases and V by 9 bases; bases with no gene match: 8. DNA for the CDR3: TGTGCCAGTAGGCAGGGGGCTTGGTATGGCTACACCTTC. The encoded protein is CASRQGAWYGYTF.

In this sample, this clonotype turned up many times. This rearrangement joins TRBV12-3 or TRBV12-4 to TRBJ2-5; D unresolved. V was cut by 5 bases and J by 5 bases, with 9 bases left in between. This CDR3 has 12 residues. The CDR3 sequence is CASSNYQETQYF. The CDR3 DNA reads TGTGCCAGCAGTAATTATCAGGAGACCCAGTACTTC.

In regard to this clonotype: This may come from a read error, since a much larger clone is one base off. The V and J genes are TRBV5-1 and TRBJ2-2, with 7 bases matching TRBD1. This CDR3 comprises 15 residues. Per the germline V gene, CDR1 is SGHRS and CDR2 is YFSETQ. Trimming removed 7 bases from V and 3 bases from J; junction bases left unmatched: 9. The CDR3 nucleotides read TGCGCCAGCTGCTCCACCGGGACAGACACCGGGGAGCTGTTTTTT. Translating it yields CASCSTGTDTGELFF.

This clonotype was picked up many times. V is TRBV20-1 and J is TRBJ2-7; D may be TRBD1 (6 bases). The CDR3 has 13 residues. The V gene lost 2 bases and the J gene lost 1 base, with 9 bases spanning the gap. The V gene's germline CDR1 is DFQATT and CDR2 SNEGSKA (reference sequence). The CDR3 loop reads CSARWGQSYEQYF. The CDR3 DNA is TGCAGTGCTAGATGGGGGCAGTCCTACGAGCAGTACTTC.

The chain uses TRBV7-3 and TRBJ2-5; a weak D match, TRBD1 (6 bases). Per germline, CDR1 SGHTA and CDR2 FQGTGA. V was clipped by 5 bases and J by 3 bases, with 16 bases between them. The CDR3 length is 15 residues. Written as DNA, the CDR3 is TGTGCCAGCAGCCTCGCCGGGACACCGAAAGAGACCCAGTACTTC. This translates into CASSLAGTPKETQYF.

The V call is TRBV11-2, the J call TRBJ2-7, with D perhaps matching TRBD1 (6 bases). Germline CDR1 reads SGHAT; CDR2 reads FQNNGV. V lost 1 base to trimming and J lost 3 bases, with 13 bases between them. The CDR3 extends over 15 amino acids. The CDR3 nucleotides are TGTGCCAGCAGCTTAGGACAGGTTCCTCTCTACGAGCAGTACTTC. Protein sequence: CASSLGQVPLYEQYF.

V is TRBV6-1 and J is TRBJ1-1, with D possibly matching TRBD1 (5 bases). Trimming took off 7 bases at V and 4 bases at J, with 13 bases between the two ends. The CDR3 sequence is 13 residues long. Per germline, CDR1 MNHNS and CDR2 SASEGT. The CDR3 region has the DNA TGTGCCAGCACTCCGGGGGTGAGCACTGAAGCTTTCTTT. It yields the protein CASTPGVSTEAFF.

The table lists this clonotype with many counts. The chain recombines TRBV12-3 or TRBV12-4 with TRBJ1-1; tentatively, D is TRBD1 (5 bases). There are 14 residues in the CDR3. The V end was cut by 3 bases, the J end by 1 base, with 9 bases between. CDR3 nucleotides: TGTGCCAGCAGTTTCAGGGTAGAGAACACTGAAGCTTTCTTT. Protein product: CASSFRVENTEAFF.

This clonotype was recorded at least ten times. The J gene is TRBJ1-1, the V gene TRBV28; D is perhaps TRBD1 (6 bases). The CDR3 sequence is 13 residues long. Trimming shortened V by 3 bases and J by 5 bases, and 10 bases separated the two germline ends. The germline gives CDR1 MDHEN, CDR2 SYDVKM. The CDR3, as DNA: TGTGCCAGCAGTTTTCAGGGGAGGACTGAAGCTTTCTTT. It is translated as CASSFQGRTEAFF. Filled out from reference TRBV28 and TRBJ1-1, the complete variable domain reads DVKVTQSSRYLVKRTGEKVFLECVQDMDHENMFWYRQDPGLGLRLIYFSYDVKMKEKGDIPEGYSVSREKKERFSLILESASTNQTSMYLCASSFQGRTEAFFGQGTRLTVV.

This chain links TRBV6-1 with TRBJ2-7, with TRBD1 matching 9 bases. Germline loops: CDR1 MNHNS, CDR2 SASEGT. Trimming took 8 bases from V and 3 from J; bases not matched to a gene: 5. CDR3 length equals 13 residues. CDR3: CASGRTGDYEQYF. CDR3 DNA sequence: TGTGCCAGCGGACGGACAGGGGACTACGAGCAGTACTTC.

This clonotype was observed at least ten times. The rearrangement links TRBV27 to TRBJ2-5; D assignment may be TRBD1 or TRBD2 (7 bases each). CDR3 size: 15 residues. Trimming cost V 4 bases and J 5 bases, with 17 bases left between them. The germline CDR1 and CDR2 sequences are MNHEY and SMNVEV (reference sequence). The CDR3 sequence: CASSSDREGVETQYF. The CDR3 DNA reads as TGTGCCAGCAGTTCTGACAGGGAGGGAGTGGAGACCCAGTACTTC.